Each of the 2 T cell receptor beta chains below was sequenced from the same sample in a study of cytotoxic CD8 clonotypes in ibrutinib-treated CLL. Profiling relied on immunoSEQ multiplex PCR, and the TCRdb table lists in-frame clones only, not all of them. The table lists around 150,000 clones, approximately 91% of them singletons. The sequences come from PBMCs, collected at disease progression, from a patient treated with ibrutinib. The receptors shown here come from a human donor with chronic lymphocytic leukemia.

V is TRBV6-5 and J is TRBJ2-1; no clear D gene. V shed 6 bases and J shed 13 bases, with 13 bases lying between them. This CDR3 region has 11 residues. Germline CDR1 reads MNHEY; CDR2 reads SVGAGI. The CDR3 sequence: CASRYQSTQFF. The CDR3 DNA is TGTGCCAGCAGGTATCAATCAACCCAGTTCTTC.

This clone was recorded once. This chain joins TRBV5-5 and TRBJ1-1, with D tentatively TRBD1 (6 bases). The CDR3 sequence is 13 residues long. Germline V gives CDR1 SGHKS, CDR2 YYEKEE (reference sequence). V was clipped by 6 bases and J by 4 bases, with 13 bases between them. The CDR3 bases are TGTGCCAGCACCCTAAAGGGGGGCACTGAAGCTTTCTTT. This translates into CASTLKGGTEAFF.